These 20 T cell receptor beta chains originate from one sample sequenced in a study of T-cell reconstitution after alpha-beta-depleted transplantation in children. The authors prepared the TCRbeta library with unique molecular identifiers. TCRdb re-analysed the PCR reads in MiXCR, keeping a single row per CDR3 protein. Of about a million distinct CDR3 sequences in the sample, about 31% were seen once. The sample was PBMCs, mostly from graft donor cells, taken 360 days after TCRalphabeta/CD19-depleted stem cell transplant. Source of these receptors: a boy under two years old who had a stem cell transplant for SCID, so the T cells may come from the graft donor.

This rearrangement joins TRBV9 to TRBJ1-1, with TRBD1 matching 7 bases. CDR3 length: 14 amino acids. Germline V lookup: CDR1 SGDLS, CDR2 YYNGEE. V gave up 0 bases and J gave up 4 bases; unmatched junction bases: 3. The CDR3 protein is CASSVEAGGTEAFF. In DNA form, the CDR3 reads TGTGCCAGCAGCGTAGAGGCAGGGGGCACTGAAGCTTTCTTT.

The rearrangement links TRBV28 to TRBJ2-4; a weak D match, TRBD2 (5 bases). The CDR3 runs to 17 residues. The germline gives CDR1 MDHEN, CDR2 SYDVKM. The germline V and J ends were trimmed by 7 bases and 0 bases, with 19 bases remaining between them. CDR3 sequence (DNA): TGTGCCAGCAACAGTCCCGTGCGGACTTTAGCCAAAAACATTCAGTACTTC. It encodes CASNSPVRTLAKNIQYF.

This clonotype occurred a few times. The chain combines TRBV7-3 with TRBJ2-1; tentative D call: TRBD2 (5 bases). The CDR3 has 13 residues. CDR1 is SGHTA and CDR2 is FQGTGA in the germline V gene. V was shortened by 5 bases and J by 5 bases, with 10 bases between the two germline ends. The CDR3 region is CASSPLGDNEQFF. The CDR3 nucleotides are TGTGCCAGCAGCCCCCTCGGGGACAATGAGCAGTTCTTC.

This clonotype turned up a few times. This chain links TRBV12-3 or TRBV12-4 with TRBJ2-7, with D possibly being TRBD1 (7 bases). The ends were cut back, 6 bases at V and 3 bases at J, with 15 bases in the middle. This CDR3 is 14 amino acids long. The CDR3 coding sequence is TGTGCCAGCAGCCCGAGACAGGGACTCTACGAGCAGTACTTC. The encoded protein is CASSPRQGLYEQYF.

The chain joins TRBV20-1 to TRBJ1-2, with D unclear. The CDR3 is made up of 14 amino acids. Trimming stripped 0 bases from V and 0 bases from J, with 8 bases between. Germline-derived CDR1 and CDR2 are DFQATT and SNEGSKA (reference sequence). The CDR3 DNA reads TGCAGTGCTAGAGATCCGTTGGCTAACTATGGCTACACCTTC. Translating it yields CSARDPLANYGYTF.

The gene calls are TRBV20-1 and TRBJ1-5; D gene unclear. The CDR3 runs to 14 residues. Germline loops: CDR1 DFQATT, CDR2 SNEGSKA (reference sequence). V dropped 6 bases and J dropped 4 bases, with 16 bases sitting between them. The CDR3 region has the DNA TGCAGTGCCACCGCCTCGCCCCTAAATCAGCCCCAGCATTTT. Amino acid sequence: CSATASPLNQPQHF.

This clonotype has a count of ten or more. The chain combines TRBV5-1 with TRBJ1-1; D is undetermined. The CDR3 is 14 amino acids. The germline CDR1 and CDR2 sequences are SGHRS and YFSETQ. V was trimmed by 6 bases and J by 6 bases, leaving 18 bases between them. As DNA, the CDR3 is TGCGCCAGCAAGAGGGAACTGTTAATCGCTGAAGCTTTCTTT. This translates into CASKRELLIAEAFF. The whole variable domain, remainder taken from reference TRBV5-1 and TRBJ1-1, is KAGVTQTPRYLIKTRGQQVTLSCSPISGHRSVSWYQQTPGQGLQFLFEYFSETQRNKGNFPGRFSGRQFSNSRSEMNVSTLELGDSALYLCASKRELLIAEAFFGQGTRLTVV.

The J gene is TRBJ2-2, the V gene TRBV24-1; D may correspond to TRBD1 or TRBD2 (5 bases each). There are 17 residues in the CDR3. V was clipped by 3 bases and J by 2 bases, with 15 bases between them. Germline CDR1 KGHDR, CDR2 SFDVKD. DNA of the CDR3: TGTGCCACCAGTGATGGAACCGGGACGGCTAACACCGGGGAGCTGTTTTTT. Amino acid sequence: CATSDGTGTANTGELFF.

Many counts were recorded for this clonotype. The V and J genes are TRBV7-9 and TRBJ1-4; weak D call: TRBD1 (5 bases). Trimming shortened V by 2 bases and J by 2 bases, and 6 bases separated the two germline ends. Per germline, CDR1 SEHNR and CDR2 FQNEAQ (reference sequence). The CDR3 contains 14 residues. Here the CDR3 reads CASSLPGTNEKLFF. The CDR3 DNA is TGTGCCAGCAGCTTACCAGGGACTAATGAAAAACTGTTTTTT.

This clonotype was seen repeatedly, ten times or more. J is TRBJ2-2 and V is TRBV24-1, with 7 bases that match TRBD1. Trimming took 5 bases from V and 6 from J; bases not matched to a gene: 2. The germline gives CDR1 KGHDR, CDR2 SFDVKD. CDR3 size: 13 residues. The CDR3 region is CATSAQGPGELFF. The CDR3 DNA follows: TGTGCCACCAGTGCACAGGGGCCCGGGGAGCTGTTTTTT.

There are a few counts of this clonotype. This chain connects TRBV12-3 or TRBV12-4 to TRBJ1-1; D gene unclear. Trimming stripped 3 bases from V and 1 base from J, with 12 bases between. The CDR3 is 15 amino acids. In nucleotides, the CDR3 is TGTGCCAGCAGTTTGAGAAGACAATCGAACACTGAAGCTTTCTTT. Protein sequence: CASSLRRQSNTEAFF.

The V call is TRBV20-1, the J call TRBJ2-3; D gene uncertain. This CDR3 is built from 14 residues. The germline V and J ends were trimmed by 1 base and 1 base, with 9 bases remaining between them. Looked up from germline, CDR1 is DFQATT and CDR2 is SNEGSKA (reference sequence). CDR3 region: CSARGRTRTDTQYF. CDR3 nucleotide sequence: TGCAGTGCTAGAGGCCGGACCCGCACAGATACGCAGTATTTT.

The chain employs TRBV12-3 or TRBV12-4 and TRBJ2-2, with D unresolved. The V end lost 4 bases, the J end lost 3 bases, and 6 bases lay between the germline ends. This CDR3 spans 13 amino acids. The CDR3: CASSSHYTGELFF. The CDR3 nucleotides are TGTGCCAGCAGTTCGCACTACACCGGGGAGCTGTTTTTT.

CDR3 in DNA: TGTGCCAGCACCGGGCCAGGTCATGAGCAGTTCTTC. Its protein is CASTGPGHEQFF. This chain joins TRBV27 and TRBJ2-1; D is ambiguous. This CDR3 comprises 12 residues. Germline CDR1 is MNHEY and CDR2 is SMNVEV (reference sequence). Trimming took off 7 bases at V and 8 bases at J, with 12 bases between the two ends.

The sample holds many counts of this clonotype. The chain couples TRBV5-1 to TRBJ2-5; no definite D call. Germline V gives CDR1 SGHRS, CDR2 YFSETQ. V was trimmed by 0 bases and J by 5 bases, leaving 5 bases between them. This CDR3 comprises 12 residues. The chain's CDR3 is CASSLDSETQYF. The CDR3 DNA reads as TGCGCCAGCAGCTTGGATTCCGAGACCCAGTACTTC.

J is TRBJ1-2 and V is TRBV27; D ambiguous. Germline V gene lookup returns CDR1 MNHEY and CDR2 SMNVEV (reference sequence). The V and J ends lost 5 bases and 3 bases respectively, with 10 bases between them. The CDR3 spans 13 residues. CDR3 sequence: CASSPRADYGYTF. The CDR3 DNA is TGTGCCAGCAGTCCGCGGGCGGACTATGGCTACACCTTC.

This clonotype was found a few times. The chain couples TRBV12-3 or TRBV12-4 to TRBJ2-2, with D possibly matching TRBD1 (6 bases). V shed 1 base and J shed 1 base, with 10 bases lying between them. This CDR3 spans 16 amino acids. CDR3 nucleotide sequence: TGTGCCAGCAGTTTAGGGGTCAGGGGGAACACCGGGGAGCTGTTTTTT. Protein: CASSLGVRGNTGELFF.

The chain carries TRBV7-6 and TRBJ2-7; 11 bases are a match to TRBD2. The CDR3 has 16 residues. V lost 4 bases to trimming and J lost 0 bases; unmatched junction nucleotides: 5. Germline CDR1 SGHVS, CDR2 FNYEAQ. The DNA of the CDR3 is TGTGCCAGCAGCTCGTCTAGCGGGGGGAGCTCCTACGAGCAGTACTTC. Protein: CASSSSSGGSSYEQYF.

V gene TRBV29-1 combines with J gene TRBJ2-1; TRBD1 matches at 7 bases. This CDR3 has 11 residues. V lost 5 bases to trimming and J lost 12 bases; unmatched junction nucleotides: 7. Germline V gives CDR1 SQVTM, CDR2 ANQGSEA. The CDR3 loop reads CSVTTGARQFF. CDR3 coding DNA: TGCAGCGTTACAACAGGGGCGCGGCAGTTCTTC.

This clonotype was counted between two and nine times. In DNA, the CDR3 is TGTGCCAGCAGGACGGGACAGCTTAACACCGGGGAGCTGTTTTTT. It codes for CASRTGQLNTGELFF. The rearrangement joins TRBV6-1 to TRBJ2-2; 7 bases line up with TRBD1. Germline lookup yields CDR1 MNHNS and CDR2 SASEGT. The junction had 6 bases not matched to a gene; V was cut back by 6 bases and J by 2 bases. This CDR3 contains 15 residues.